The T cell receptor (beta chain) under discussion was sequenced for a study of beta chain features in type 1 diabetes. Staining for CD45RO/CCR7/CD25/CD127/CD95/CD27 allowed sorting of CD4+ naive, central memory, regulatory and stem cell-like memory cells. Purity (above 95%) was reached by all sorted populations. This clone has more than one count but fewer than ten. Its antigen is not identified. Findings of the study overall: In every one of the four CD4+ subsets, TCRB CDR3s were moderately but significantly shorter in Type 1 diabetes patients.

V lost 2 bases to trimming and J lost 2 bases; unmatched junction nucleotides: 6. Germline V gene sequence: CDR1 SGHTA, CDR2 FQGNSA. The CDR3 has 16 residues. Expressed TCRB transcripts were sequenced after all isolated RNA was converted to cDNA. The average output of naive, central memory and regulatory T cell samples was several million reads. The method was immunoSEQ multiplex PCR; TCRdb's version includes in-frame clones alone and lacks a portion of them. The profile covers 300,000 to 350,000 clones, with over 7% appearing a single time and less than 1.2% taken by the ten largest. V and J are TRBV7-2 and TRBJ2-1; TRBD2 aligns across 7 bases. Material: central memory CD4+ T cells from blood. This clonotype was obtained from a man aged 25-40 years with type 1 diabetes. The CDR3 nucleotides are TGTGCCAGCAGCTTAAGATCTAGCGGTGCCTACAATGAGCAGTTCTTC. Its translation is CASSLRSSGAYNEQFF.